This TCR beta chain originates from a study of T cells expressing NK-cell markers. From the 5' RACE reads, TCRdb lists one entry per CDR3 protein and no DNA. The sample's table shows roughly 390,000 distinct CDR3 sequences. Germline V CDR1 and CDR2: DFQATT, SNEGSKA (reference sequence). The CDR3 runs 15 residues. The sequenced sample consisted of blood T cells: a sorted CD56 or NKG2C T cell subset, CD4+ or CD8+ T cells, or bulk PBMC T cells (not recorded which). This sequence originates from a woman aged 50 to 60 in good health. V and J are TRBV20-1 and TRBJ2-1; as DNA is missing, the TRBD1 call by TCRdb cannot be tested. The CDR3 here is CSASIPGGKKNEQFF.